The rows below give T cell receptor beta chains drawn from one sample of a study of control samples from healthy donors and cancer patients. Here immunoSEQ multiplex PCR was the method, and the copy in TCRdb shows in-frame clones only, minus some. In the table there are tens of thousands of clones, under 95% of which are singletons. Material for sequencing was PBMCs. These receptors all stem from a woman aged 40 to 49 with head and neck cancer. CDR3s include the opening cysteine and the closing phenylalanine or tryptophan. The order of the fields is D gene, J gene, clone size, V gene, CDR3 DNA, CDR3 protein. The D gene is left open where the match is weak. Size values are once, few and many counts, or a class for expanded clones, and some rows have none.

- TRBJ1-5 once TRBV2 TGTGCCAGCAGGTCCGGGACAAATAGCAATCAGCCCCAGCATTTT CASRSGTNSNQPQHF
TRBD1 TRBJ1-1 few TRBV10-1 TGCGCCAGCAGACTTAGACAGGGGGAGAACACTGAAGCTTTCTTT CASRLRQGENTEAFF
- TRBJ1-3 - TRBV28 TGTGCCAGCAGTTCCCGGGACACCATATATTTT CASSSRDTIYF
- TRBJ2-3 once TRBV19 TGTGCCAGTAGTATGAGTTCGGCAGATACGCAGTATTTT CASSMSSADTQYF
- TRBJ1-5 - TRBV6-5 TGTGCCAGCAGTTACTCCCGGGGCACAGGGCAGCCCCAGCATTTT CASSYSRGTGQPQHF
TRBD1 TRBJ1-6 - TRBV6-5 TGTGCCAGCAGTCCAGGGGGCTTTCTTAAACCCCTCCACTTT CASSPGGFLKPLHF
TRBD1 TRBJ1-2 - TRBV18 TGTGCCAGCTCACCACCCGCAGGGGGTTTTAACTATGGCTACACCTTC CASSPPAGGFNYGYTF
- TRBJ1-1 - TRBV27 TGTGCCAGCCTCGGGAGAAATGAGACTTTCTTT CASLGRNETFF
TRBD1 TRBJ1-1 - TRBV18 TGTGCCAGCTCACCGACAGGGGAACGAACTGAAGCTTTCTTT CASSPTGERTEAFF
- TRBJ1-4 - TRBV6-5 TGTGCCAGCACTCCCGCCCCACGAGAAAAACTGTTTTTT CASTPAPREKLFF
TRBD1 TRBJ1-2 - TRBV28 TGTGCCAGCAGTTTATCCAGGGGGTCCTATGGCTACACCTTC CASSLSRGSYGYTF
- TRBJ1-1 - TRBV7-2 TGTGCCAGCAGCCCCACACTCAGGCGATTGAACACTGAAGCTTTCTTT CASSPTLRRLNTEAFF
- TRBJ2-3 - TRBV19 TGTGCCAGTAGTGCGGACACAGATACGCAGTATTTT CASSADTDTQYF
- TRBJ2-6 - TRBV5-1 TGCGCCAGCAGCTTACGGGGGCCTGGGGCCAACGTCCTGACTTTC CASSLRGPGANVLTF
- TRBJ1-3 - TRBV6-1 TGTGCCAGCAGTGCGTTCCTAGGGGTCTCTGGAAACACCATATATTTT CASSAFLGVSGNTIYF
- TRBJ1-1 - TRBV6-5 TGTGCCAGCACCGCTGGACGGACGAACACTGAAGCTTTCTTT CASTAGRTNTEAFF
- TRBJ2-2 once TRBV6-4 TGTGCCAGCAGTGACTCCTACACCGGGGAGCTGTTTTTT CASSDSYTGELFF
- TRBJ2-1 - TRBV30 TGTGCCTGGAGTCCGGGCCGGGATGAGCAGTTCTTC CAWSPGRDEQFF
- TRBJ2-1 once TRBV7-2 TGTGCCAGCAGCCTCCGCTATGAGCAGTTCTTC CASSLRYEQFF
- TRBJ2-3 few TRBV19 TGTGCCAGTAGTATAGGATTGAGCACAGATACGCAGTATTTT CASSIGLSTDTQYF
- TRBJ2-7 - TRBV7-2 TGTGCCAGCAGCTTGGCCAGGAGCTCCTACGAGCAGTACTTC CASSLARSSYEQYF
TRBD2 TRBJ2-7 - TRBV28 TGTGCCAGCAGGCAGGGGACTAGCGGGACCTACGAGCAGTACTTC CASRQGTSGTYEQYF
- TRBJ2-3 - TRBV27 TGTGCCAGCAGTTTGAGAGGCCTGAGCACAGATACGCAGTATTTT CASSLRGLSTDTQYF
- TRBJ2-3 - TRBV6-6 TGTGCCAGCAGCGACCTCACAGATACGCAGTATTTT CASSDLTDTQYF
- TRBJ1-5 - TRBV3-1/TRBV3-2 TGTGCCAGCAGCCCCACTGGACCAAATCAGCCCCAGCATTTT CASSPTGPNQPQHF
- TRBJ1-3 - TRBV4-2 TGTGCCAGCAGCCAAGATATGCGGGGAATGGCTTTGTCTGGAAACACCATATATTTT CASSQDMRGMALSGNTIYF
- TRBJ2-1 few TRBV10-2 TGCGCCAGCAGTGACCCCCCCAATGAGCAGTTCTTC CASSDPPNEQFF
- TRBJ1-3 - TRBV11-2 TGTGCCAGCAGCTTGGCTACAGGGTCTGGAAACACCATATATTTT CASSLATGSGNTIYF